Below are 30 T cell receptor beta chains sequenced from a single sample in a study of OX40 agonist ivuxolimab in advanced cancers. Method: immunoSEQ multiplex PCR; TCRdb's copy keeps in-frame clones and lacks some. The sample shows fewer than 70,000 clones, approximately 90% of them seen only once. Sequenced material: CD4+ or CD8+ T cells sorted from blood, taken in a trial of the OX40 agonist ivuxolimab. These receptors all come from an adult with an advanced solid tumor such as melanoma, head and neck, liver or kidney cancer.

By frequency in the sample, this clone is medium-sized. The chain joins TRBV28 to TRBJ1-3; D uncertain. Per germline, CDR1 MDHEN and CDR2 SYDVKM. Trimming removed 6 bases from V and 4 bases from J, with 10 bases in between. The CDR3 runs to 13 residues. In DNA form, the CDR3 reads TGTGCCAGCAGGGAATTAGACGGAAACACCATATATTTT. It translates to CASRELDGNTIYF.

This clone was seen only once. CDR3 DNA sequence: TGTGCCAGCAGCAAATCGGGGGACGGAAACACCATATATTTT. Amino acids: CASSKSGDGNTIYF. This chain connects TRBV21-1 to TRBJ1-3. TRBV21-1 is a listed pseudogene. The CDR3 has 14 amino acids.

In this sample, this clone turned up once. The chain uses TRBV7-2 and TRBJ1-2, with a tentative D call TRBD1 (5 bases). Between the trimmed V and J ends, which lost 3 bases and 4 bases, there was a span of 9 bases. The CDR3 loop spans 13 amino acids. The V gene's germline CDR1 is SGHTA and CDR2 FQGNSA. The CDR3 region is CASSFTGAYGYTF. DNA for the CDR3: TGTGCCAGCAGCTTTACAGGAGCCTATGGCTACACCTTC.

The chain combines TRBV5-4 with TRBJ2-7; possibly TRBD1 for D (6 bases). Germline CDR1 is SGHNT and CDR2 is YYREEE (reference sequence). Trimming removed 4 bases from V and 4 bases from J, with 9 bases in between. This CDR3 is 12 amino acids long. The CDR3: CASSNDRYEQYF. The CDR3 DNA follows: TGTGCCAGCAGCAACGACAGGTACGAGCAGTACTTC.

CDR3 nucleotide sequence: TGTGCCAGCAGCTTTAGAGGGACGGGACAGGGGGCCTGGGAGCAGTACTTC. Translated, it gives CASSFRGTGQGAWEQYF. The rearrangement joins TRBV7-2 to TRBJ2-7; 12 nucleotides match TRBD1. Germline V CDR1 and CDR2: SGHTA, FQGNSA. V was clipped by 3 bases and J by 7 bases; unmatched bases: 13. The CDR3 has 17 residues.

This chain joins TRBV7-2 and TRBJ2-7; D unresolved. There are 15 residues in the CDR3. Germline V gene lookup returns CDR1 SGHTA and CDR2 FQGNSA. Deletions cut 3 bases from V and 0 bases from J, with 12 bases between. The CDR3 spells CASSFFGPSSYEQYF. Here the CDR3 DNA reads TGTGCCAGCAGCTTTTTTGGGCCTAGCTCCTACGAGCAGTACTTC. Supplemented by reference TRBV7-2 and TRBJ2-7, the full variable domain reads GAGVSQSPSNKVTEKGKDVELRCDPISGHTALYWYRQSLGQGLEFLIYFQGNSAPDKSGLPSDRFSAERTGGSVSTLTIQRTQQEDSAVYLCASSFFGPSSYEQYFGPGTRLTVT.

The chain combines TRBV5-8 with TRBJ2-7; TRBD1 agrees at 8 bases. J lost 4 bases, V lost 4 bases, and 7 bases had no gene match. The CDR3 spans 14 residues. The V gene's germline CDR1 is SGHTS and CDR2 YDEGEE. The CDR3 nucleotides are TGTGCCAGCAGCGGACAGGGAGTTGCTTACGAGCAGTACTTC. Amino acid sequence: CASSGQGVAYEQYF.

CDR3 coding DNA: TGTGCCAGCAGTCCGGGACACGGGTCCTACGAGCAGTACTTC. Protein sequence: CASSPGHGSYEQYF. V is TRBV6-5 and J is TRBJ2-7; perhaps TRBD1 as D (6 bases). V was clipped by 5 bases and J by 1 base, with 12 bases between them. The CDR3 runs to 14 residues. CDR1 MNHEY and CDR2 SVGAGI come from the germline V gene.

This chain uses TRBV27 with TRBJ2-2; 9 bases agree with TRBD1. Trimming cost V 4 bases and J 6 bases; bases outside gene matches: 12. The CDR3 runs to 17 residues. The germline V gene encodes CDR1 MNHEY and CDR2 SMNVEV (reference sequence). The CDR3 bases are TGTGCCAGCAGTTCCCCATACAGGGGGCGGAAGTCCGGGGAGCTGTTTTTT. It specifies CASSSPYRGRKSGELFF.

The rearrangement uses TRBV28 and TRBJ2-4, with no clear D. In germline, CDR1 is MDHEN, CDR2 SYDVKM. The CDR3 extends over 14 amino acids. Trimming shortened V by 6 bases and J by 7 bases, and 16 bases separated the two germline ends. DNA for the CDR3: TGTGCCAGCAGACCGTCAGATTTGATGAACATTCAGTACTTC. Residues: CASRPSDLMNIQYF.

This clone was detected only once. Other DNA sequences in this specimen translate into the identical CDR3. J is TRBJ1-1 and V is TRBV4-1, with D perhaps TRBD1 (5 bases). This CDR3 is built from 16 residues. V lost 4 bases and J 2 bases, leaving 17 bases between the germline ends. Germline values: CDR1 MGHRA, CDR2 YSYEKL. The CDR3 bases are TGCGCCAGCAGCCCGAGAGGCGCCAGGGCCAACACTGAAGCTTTCTTT. As protein: CASSPRGARANTEAFF.

V is TRBV29-1 and J is TRBJ1-2; unclear D gene. Between the trimmed V and J ends, which lost 4 bases and 4 bases, there was a span of 10 bases. CDR1 and CDR2 (germline): SQVTM, ANQGSEA. The CDR3 spans 12 residues. CDR3 region: CSVGVGGYGYTF. DNA of the CDR3: TGCAGCGTTGGGGTCGGAGGCTATGGCTACACCTTC.

The sample holds a few counts of this clone. The chain uses TRBV29-1 and TRBJ2-5; D perhaps matches TRBD2 (7 bases). V gave up 7 bases and J gave up 2 bases, with 20 bases separating them. CDR1 is SQVTM, CDR2 ANQGSEA, per germline. The CDR3 is made up of 15 amino acids. DNA of the CDR3: TGCAGCGGGAGTCGAACGGGGAGGGGGCAAGAGACCCAGTACTTC. It translates to CSGSRTGRGQETQYF.

The chain links TRBV9 to TRBJ2-1; D call uncertain. The V end was cut by 1 base, the J end by 8 bases, with 13 bases between. Germline-derived CDR1 and CDR2 are SGDLS and YYNGEE. The CDR3 has 14 amino acids. Here the CDR3 DNA reads TGTGCCAGCAGCGTAAGTGCCAGTATCTATGAGCAGTTCTTC. As protein: CASSVSASIYEQFF. Full variable domain (rest looked up from reference TRBV9 and TRBJ2-1): DSGVTQTPKHLITATGQRVTLRCSPRSGDLSVYWYQQSLDQGLQFLIQYYNGEERAKGNILERFSAQQFPDLHSELNLSSLELGDSALYFCASSVSASIYEQFFGPGTRLTVL.

This clone was counted only a few times. The chain has TRBV28 and TRBJ1-6; 7 bases are a match to TRBD1. Germline lookup yields CDR1 MDHEN and CDR2 SYDVKM. The CDR3 has 14 residues. Germline trimming cut 6 bases from V and 7 bases from J; bases unmatched to any gene: 6. CDR3 residues: CASRRQGFNSPLHF. The CDR3 DNA is TGTGCCAGCAGGCGACAGGGATTCAATTCACCCCTCCACTTT.

This CDR3 reads CASSASGLATRDTQYF. The CDR3 DNA sequence: TGTGCCAGCAGCGCCTCGGGACTAGCCACTCGGGATACGCAGTATTTT. The chain recombines TRBV7-9 with TRBJ2-3; 9 bases match TRBD2. J gave up 6 bases and V 5 bases, and 12 bases lay outside the gene matches. From germline, CDR1 is SEHNR and CDR2 FQNEAQ (reference sequence). The CDR3 extends over 16 amino acids.

J is TRBJ2-7 and V is TRBV30; 11 nucleotides match TRBD1. CDR1 and CDR2 (germline): GTSNPN, SVGIG (reference sequence). With V trimmed by 0 bases and J by 5 bases, 12 bases remained unmatched. The CDR3 is 17 residues long. This CDR3 is CAWSVLGVGQGANEQYF. CDR3 in DNA: TGTGCCTGGAGTGTACTTGGCGTAGGACAGGGGGCAAACGAGCAGTACTTC.

The sample holds a few counts of this clone. V is TRBV2 and J is TRBJ2-5, with TRBD1 as a possible D gene (5 bases). This CDR3 is 17 amino acids long. Germline values: CDR1 SNHLY, CDR2 FYNNEI. V lost 11 bases and J lost 4, with 29 bases in between. In DNA, the CDR3 is TGTGCCTCAGCAACGCCCGCTACCAGGGTGGGATCAGAGACCCAGTACTTC. Its translation is CASATPATRVGSETQYF. The whole variable domain, remainder taken from reference TRBV2 and TRBJ2-5, is EPEVTQTPSHQVTQMGQEVILRCVPISNHLYFYWYRQILGQKVEFLVSFYNNEISEKSEIFDDQFSVERPDGSNFTLKIRSTKLEDSAMYFCASATPATRVGSETQYFGPGTRLLVL.

This sequence joins TRBV25-1 and TRBJ2-3; 10 bases align to TRBD2. J was trimmed by 0 bases and V by 3 bases; bases with no gene match: 9. CDR1 MGHDK and CDR2 SYGVNS come from the germline V gene. This CDR3 has 18 residues. CDR3 sequence reads: CASSDPVLAGASTDTQYF. CDR3 DNA: TGTGCCAGCAGTGACCCCGTTCTAGCGGGAGCTAGCACAGATACGCAGTATTTT.

This rearrangement joins TRBV27 to TRBJ2-1; 8 bases match TRBD2. This CDR3 spans 19 amino acids. V dropped 3 bases and J dropped 8; count of bases not matched to a gene: 21. Germline assignment: CDR1 MNHEY and CDR2 SMNVEV (reference sequence). The chain's CDR3 is CASSFIGGGAGGTLDEQFF. The CDR3 DNA sequence: TGTGCCAGCAGTTTCATAGGTGGGGGGGCGGGAGGTACACTCGATGAGCAGTTCTTC.

This chain joins TRBV7-6 and TRBJ2-2, with 11 bases fitting TRBD1. There are 16 residues in the CDR3. Unmatched junction bases numbered 7, after V lost 6 bases and J lost 4 bases. Looked up from germline, CDR1 is SGHVS and CDR2 is FNYEAQ. The CDR3 region has the DNA TGTGCCAGCAGGTATCCGGGACAGGGGGTCACCGGGGAGCTGTTTTTT. It encodes CASRYPGQGVTGELFF.

The chain couples TRBV18 to TRBJ2-7; TRBD1 matches 7 bases. The V and J ends lost 3 bases and 2 bases, in that order; junction bases with no gene match: 7. This CDR3 comprises 15 residues. Germline V gene sequence: CDR1 KGHSH, CDR2 LQKENI. The CDR3 sequence: CASSPGRTGAYEQYF. CDR3 in DNA: TGTGCCAGCTCACCGGGTCGGACAGGAGCCTACGAGCAGTACTTC.

CDR3 region: CASSPRGGNTIYF. The CDR3 region has the DNA TGTGCCAGCAGTCCTAGGGGAGGAAACACCATATATTTT. V and J are TRBV6-5 and TRBJ1-3; D is perhaps TRBD1 (5 bases). The CDR3 has 13 residues. V lost 5 bases and J 4 bases, leaving 9 bases between the germline ends. CDR1 and CDR2 from the germline V gene are MNHEY and SVGAGI.

This chain uses TRBV21-1 with TRBJ2-7. TRBV21-1 is a pseudogene segment. CDR3 size: 14 residues. CDR3 nucleotide sequence: TGTGCCAGCAGCAAAGGTATACCCACCTACGAGCAGTACTTC. It encodes CASSKGIPTYEQYF.

The V call is TRBV7-9, the J call TRBJ2-5; TRBD1 aligns across 9 bases. This CDR3 is built from 16 residues. The V gene end was trimmed by 5 bases and the J gene end by 1 base; junction bases not matched to a gene: 8. The germline V gene has CDR1 SEHNR and CDR2 FQNEAQ (reference sequence). CDR3 bases: TGTGCCAGCAGCCTAGGGACAGGGAGGACCCAAGAGACCCAGTACTTC. This gives the protein CASSLGTGRTQETQYF.

The chain joins TRBV18 to TRBJ2-5; D uncertain. The germline CDR1 and CDR2 sequences are KGHSH and LQKENI. The CDR3 extends over 15 amino acids. The V end lost 2 bases, the J end lost 5 bases, and 15 bases lay between the germline ends. The DNA of the CDR3 is TGTGCCAGCTCACCAAGTACAGCGTACAGTGAGACCCAGTACTTC. Its translation: CASSPSTAYSETQYF.

This clone has only one observation. The chain uses TRBV30 and TRBJ2-7; tentative D call: TRBD1 (5 bases). The CDR3 has 14 residues. V was pared by 0 bases and J by 0 bases, with 9 bases between. Germline CDR1 and CDR2: GTSNPN and SVGIG (reference sequence). CDR3 loop: CAWSVMTVSYEQYF. In DNA, the CDR3 is TGTGCCTGGAGTGTAATGACAGTCTCCTACGAGCAGTACTTC.

V gene TRBV2 combines with J gene TRBJ2-7; tentatively, D is TRBD1 or TRBD2 (5 bases each). Germline CDR1 SNHLY, CDR2 FYNNEI. This CDR3 comprises 12 residues. V was clipped by 7 bases and J by 3 bases, with 10 bases between them. DNA of the CDR3: TGTGCCAGCACAGGGAGTCGCTACGAGCAGTACTTC. It codes for CASTGSRYEQYF.

The chain has TRBV7-9 and TRBJ2-2; D gene unclear. The germline V and J ends were trimmed by 3 bases and 4 bases, with 9 bases remaining between them. Germline lookup yields CDR1 SEHNR and CDR2 FQNEAQ (reference sequence). The CDR3 sequence is 14 residues long. CDR3 in DNA: TGTGCCAGCAGCTTTTACGGTGCCACCGGGGAGCTGTTTTTT. This translates into CASSFYGATGELFF.

This chain uses TRBV4-3 with TRBJ2-2, with TRBD2 identical over 9 bases. Germline V gene lookup returns CDR1 LGHNA and CDR2 YSLEER. There are 15 residues in the CDR3. V lost 4 bases and J lost 4; bases outside the gene matches: 4. The CDR3 sequence: CASSRGGRGTGELFF. Written as DNA, the CDR3 is TGCGCCAGCAGCCGCGGCGGGAGGGGCACCGGGGAGCTGTTTTTT.